These T cell receptor beta chains were read from a single sample in a study of vaccination effects on CD4 cells after COVID-19. These TCRs are of unknown antigen specificity. Generated by immunoSEQ multiplex PCR, the TCRdb table keeps only in-frame clones and is missing some. The table records tens of thousands of clones, 74% of them present only once. Here the sequenced sample was CD4+ T cells from PBMCs cultured with HCoV-229E spike peptides, taken before COVID-19 vaccination. Receptors originate from a human donor who received a COVID-19 vaccine. Each CDR3 is given without its conserved first and last residue. The order of the fields is J gene, V gene, CDR3 protein.

TRBJ1-2 TRBV30 AWSAGTGGNGYT
TRBJ1-1 TRBV18 ASSPGTGSTEAF
TRBJ1-2 TRBV4-1 ASSQERGSGYGYT
TRBJ1-5 TRBV5-1 ASSLEGESQPQH
TRBJ1-4 TRBV4-1 ASSRNSDRGSEKLF
TRBJ1-6 TRBV19 ASSIVDRGHSPLH
TRBJ1-2 TRBV7-8 ASSLNTNYGYT
TRBJ2-4 TRBV5-1 ASSLGSGGAAGIQY
TRBJ1-1 TRBV5-1 ASSKDRAEAF
TRBJ1-2 TRBV2 ASILFPNYGYT
TRBJ1-1 TRBV6-1 ASSEWAYTEAF
TRBJ1-1 TRBV18 ASSPQTGPDTEAF
TRBJ2-2 TRBV4-3 ASSLLQGTGELF
TRBJ2-5 TRBV4-1 ASSPGAGGLKTQY
TRBJ2-2 TRBV12-5 ASGQPSLVTGELF
TRBJ1-6 TRBV4-1 ASSPPPEDSSPLH
TRBJ2-1 TRBV9 ASSEKTGSYNEQF
TRBJ2-5 TRBV13 ASSRRLPGETQY
TRBJ1-5 TRBV19 ASSIGRAGYSSNQPQH
TRBJ1-5 TRBV30 AWSGGSNQPQH
TRBJ1-2 TRBV28 ASSLWSGEWGYT
TRBJ1-1 TRBV28 ASSQTGNTEAF